What follows describes a single TCR beta chain. It has no known antigen specificity. Nothing much larger sits one base from this clone, and base qualities are not available. The sample belongs to a study of blood T cell repertoires in COVID-19 (dated by TCRdb to about 2020). About the full investigation: Samples covering the acute and convalescent phases of COVID-19 were provided by collaborators in the United States, Italy and Spain. The material from the prospective study consisted of cDNA or gDNA derived from T cells, B-cell-depleted T cells, or PBMCs. The samples were drawn from two sources: the first 160 participants of the ongoing ImmuneRACE study, and 1,254 subjects contributed by 6 global collaborators. HLA class I and class II types, where available, came from metadata supplied by the sample provider rather than from assay-based typing. The repertoires were released in a freely available public database intended as a resource for research on the immune response to SARS-CoV-2. The dataset comprised deeply sampled blood TCRbeta repertoires from subjects exposed to, actively infected with, or recovered from COVID-19. Sample metadata almost always included a de-identified subject ID, COVID-19 status, age in years and sex. The paper as a whole reports these results and caveats: The amount of clinical and demographic metadata varied by source and participant and was provided uncurated.

The collaborating institutions used their own protocols to collect whole blood in K2EDTA tubes. For TCRbeta analysis, collaborators shipped samples in one of three forms: frozen whole blood, isolated PBMCs, or DNA extracted from either of those sample types. TCRbeta CDR3 regions were amplified from genomic DNA by means of the immunoSEQ Assay, a bias-controlled multiplex PCR. Under the source paper's analysis protocol: The number of nucleated cells in each sample was estimated by amplification of reference gene primers within the assay. Sequence reads were collapsed and filtered to measure the absolute abundance of every unique TCRbeta CDR3 rearrangement. For each sample, productive Simpson clonality was calculated by taking the square root of Simpson's diversity index across productive rearrangements. This is the immuneACCESS table as TCRdb keeps it, with only in-frame sequences that have V and J called. A part of the clones is gone; compared with another copy, unresolved V genes explain less than half, and the rest is unexplained. The V and J calls and clone size come from that table; D and trimming were worked out from the DNA. The sample contains tens of thousands of clones, roughly four fifths of them found a single time. The ten biggest clones cover 7.4% of the sample.

From the germline V gene, CDR1 is SGHTA and CDR2 is FQGTGA. The CDR3 contains 16 residues, cysteine and phenylalanine counted. Only the CDR3 DNA is retained, 48 bases long and in frame from the first base. Trimming accounts for 5 bases at V and 1 base at J, while the number of junction bases matched to no gene is 11. The clonotype was recovered from a man between 60 and 75 years old with active COVID-19. The sequence is built from TRBV7-3 and TRBJ2-7; a stretch of 7 junction bases matches TRBD2. Input material: peripheral blood. The CDR3 region: CASSPSGRGISYEQYF. The nucleotide sequence reads TGTGCCAGCAGCCCAAGTGGGCGGGGGATATCCTACGAGCAGTACTTC.